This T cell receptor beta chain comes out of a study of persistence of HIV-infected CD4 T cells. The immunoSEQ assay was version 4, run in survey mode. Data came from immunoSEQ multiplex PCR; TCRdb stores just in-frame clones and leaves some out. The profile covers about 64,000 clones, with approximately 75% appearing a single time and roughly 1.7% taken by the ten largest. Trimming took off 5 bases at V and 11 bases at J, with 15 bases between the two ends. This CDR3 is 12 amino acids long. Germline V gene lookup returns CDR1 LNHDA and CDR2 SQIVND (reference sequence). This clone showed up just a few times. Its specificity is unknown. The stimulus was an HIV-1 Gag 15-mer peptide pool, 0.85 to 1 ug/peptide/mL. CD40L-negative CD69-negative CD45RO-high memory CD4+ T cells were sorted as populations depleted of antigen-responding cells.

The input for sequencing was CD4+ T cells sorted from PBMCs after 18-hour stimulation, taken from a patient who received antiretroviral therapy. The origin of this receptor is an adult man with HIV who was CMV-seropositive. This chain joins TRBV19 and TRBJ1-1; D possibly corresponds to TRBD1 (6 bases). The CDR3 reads CASSPLRGNAFF. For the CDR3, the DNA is TGTGCCAGTAGTCCTCTGAGGGGGAACGCTTTCTTT.